The rows below give T cell receptor beta chains drawn from one sample of a study of blood T cell repertoires in COVID-19. TCRdb keeps only in-frame clones here, not all; method: immunoSEQ multiplex PCR. The sample has about 41,000 clones; approximately 87% are singletons. Source material: peripheral blood. These receptors were taken from a man aged 40-50 years with COVID-19, enrolled during active disease. Each CDR3 is given with its conserved first and last residue. The D gene is left open where the match is weak. Part of the rows lack a size; the others show once, few, many or a class for expanded clones.

clone_size: .
v_call: TRBV3-1/TRBV3-2
j_call: TRBJ1-3
d_call: TRBD1
cdr3_nt: TGTGCCAGCAGATCAGGGGGCGTCGCTGGAAACACCATATATTTT
cdr3_aa: CASRSGGVAGNTIYF

clone_size: .
v_call: TRBV6-5
j_call: TRBJ1-3
d_call: TRBD1
cdr3_nt: TGTGCCACCACGGGACAGGGAGGAAACACCATATATTTT
cdr3_aa: CATTGQGGNTIYF

clone_size: .
v_call: TRBV10-3
j_call: TRBJ1-1
d_call: .
cdr3_nt: TGTGCCATCAAGTGGGCACAGCAGAACACTGAAGCTTTCTTT
cdr3_aa: CAIKWAQQNTEAFF

clone_size: once
v_call: TRBV10-3
j_call: TRBJ2-1
d_call: .
cdr3_nt: TGTGCCATCATAGAGGTTGTTCCGCCGTTCTTC
cdr3_aa: CAIIEVVPPFF

clone_size: .
v_call: TRBV5-1
j_call: TRBJ2-2
d_call: .
cdr3_nt: TGCGCCAGCAGCCAGGGGACAGCGGGGGCCGGGGAGCTGTTTTTT
cdr3_aa: CASSQGTAGAGELFF

clone_size: .
v_call: TRBV2
j_call: TRBJ1-1
d_call: TRBD1
cdr3_nt: TGTGCCAGCATACGGACAGGGGGCACGAACACTGAAGCTTTCTTT
cdr3_aa: CASIRTGGTNTEAFF

clone_size: .
v_call: TRBV19
j_call: TRBJ2-3
d_call: TRBD2
cdr3_nt: TGTGCCAGTAGTATCGGACTAGCGGGGTCAGGAGGGGATACGCAGTATTTT
cdr3_aa: CASSIGLAGSGGDTQYF

clone_size: .
v_call: TRBV9
j_call: TRBJ2-5
d_call: TRBD2
cdr3_nt: TGTGCCAGCAGCCCGAGGGGAGGACTAGCAGGTCAAGAGACCCAGTACTTC
cdr3_aa: CASSPRGGLAGQETQYF

clone_size: .
v_call: TRBV29-1
j_call: TRBJ2-2
d_call: .
cdr3_nt: TGCAGCGTTGAACGGGAGAACACCGGGGAGCTGTTTTTT
cdr3_aa: CSVERENTGELFF

clone_size: .
v_call: TRBV6-5
j_call: TRBJ1-5
d_call: .
cdr3_nt: TGTGCCAGCAGCACCGGGACACTTAGCAATCAGCCCCAGCATTTT
cdr3_aa: CASSTGTLSNQPQHF

clone_size: .
v_call: TRBV20-1
j_call: TRBJ2-3
d_call: .
cdr3_nt: TGCAGTGCTAGTCTCGGGGGAGATACGCAGTATTTT
cdr3_aa: CSASLGGDTQYF

clone_size: .
v_call: TRBV5-5
j_call: TRBJ2-2
d_call: .
cdr3_nt: TGTGCCAGCAGCTCGGGAGAAACCGGGGAGCTGTTTTTT
cdr3_aa: CASSSGETGELFF

clone_size: .
v_call: TRBV29-1
j_call: TRBJ1-2
d_call: TRBD1
cdr3_nt: TGCAGCGTTGAAGATCGCGGGACAGGGTCTAACTATGGCTACACCTTC
cdr3_aa: CSVEDRGTGSNYGYTF

clone_size: .
v_call: TRBV7-2
j_call: TRBJ1-6
d_call: TRBD1
cdr3_nt: TGTGCCAGCAGCTTAGTCACAGGGGGGAATTCACCCCTCCACTTT
cdr3_aa: CASSLVTGGNSPLHF

clone_size: .
v_call: TRBV7-2
j_call: TRBJ2-3
d_call: .
cdr3_nt: TGTGCCAGCAGCTTAGAACTAGCCACAGATACGCAGTATTTT
cdr3_aa: CASSLELATDTQYF

clone_size: .
v_call: TRBV10-3
j_call: TRBJ1-5
d_call: TRBD1
cdr3_nt: TGTGCCATCAGTGAGGGACAGGGGATCAATCAGCCCCAGCATTTT
cdr3_aa: CAISEGQGINQPQHF

clone_size: .
v_call: TRBV7-9
j_call: TRBJ1-2
d_call: TRBD1
cdr3_nt: TGTGCCAGCAGCTTATCGAGTTCTCGACAGGGGGCATTCTATGGCTACACCTTC
cdr3_aa: CASSLSSSRQGAFYGYTF

clone_size: .
v_call: TRBV7-8
j_call: TRBJ1-1
d_call: .
cdr3_nt: TGTGCCAGCAGCGTACCCGGGTCCTGGGAGGACACTGAAGCTTTCTTT
cdr3_aa: CASSVPGSWEDTEAFF

clone_size: .
v_call: TRBV18
j_call: TRBJ1-4
d_call: TRBD1
cdr3_nt: TGTGCCAGCTCAACCACAGGGGGTGAAAAACTGTTTTTT
cdr3_aa: CASSTTGGEKLFF

clone_size: .
v_call: TRBV5-4
j_call: TRBJ2-3
d_call: .
cdr3_nt: TGTGCCAGCAGCTTCCCCCCTAGCACAGATACGCAGTATTTT
cdr3_aa: CASSFPPSTDTQYF

clone_size: .
v_call: TRBV11-3
j_call: TRBJ1-6
d_call: TRBD1
cdr3_nt: TGTGCCAGCAGCTTAGGTGGACAGGGAAATTCACCCCTCCACTTT
cdr3_aa: CASSLGGQGNSPLHF

clone_size: .
v_call: TRBV18
j_call: TRBJ1-2
d_call: .
cdr3_nt: TGTGCCAGCTCAGAGAGCGGGGATGGCTACACCTTC
cdr3_aa: CASSESGDGYTF

clone_size: .
v_call: TRBV18
j_call: TRBJ1-1
d_call: .
cdr3_nt: TGTGCCAGCTCACCAGCTCAGAGCGGGGCTAGCACTGAAGCTTTCTTT
cdr3_aa: CASSPAQSGASTEAFF

clone_size: .
v_call: TRBV28
j_call: TRBJ1-1
d_call: TRBD1
cdr3_nt: TGTGCCAGCAGTCTCGGGGGACAGGGAAGAACTGAAGCTTTCTTT
cdr3_aa: CASSLGGQGRTEAFF

clone_size: few
v_call: TRBV27
j_call: TRBJ2-5
d_call: .
cdr3_nt: TGTGCCAGCAGTTTATACGCCGCGTCGGGTCAAGAGACCCAGTACTTC
cdr3_aa: CASSLYAASGQETQYF

clone_size: .
v_call: TRBV27
j_call: TRBJ1-4
d_call: .
cdr3_nt: TGTGCCAGCAGTTTCTTTGGGGCGACTAATGAAAAACTGTTTTTT
cdr3_aa: CASSFFGATNEKLFF

clone_size: .
v_call: TRBV15
j_call: TRBJ2-3
d_call: TRBD2
cdr3_nt: TGTGCCAACGGGACTAGCGGGGATACGCAGTATTTT
cdr3_aa: CANGTSGDTQYF

clone_size: .
v_call: TRBV6-2/TRBV6-3
j_call: TRBJ1-5
d_call: TRBD1
cdr3_nt: TGTGCCAGCAGTAGGGACAGGGGTTATAGCAATCAGCCCCAGCATTTT
cdr3_aa: CASSRDRGYSNQPQHF

clone_size: .
v_call: TRBV14
j_call: TRBJ2-1
d_call: .
cdr3_nt: TGTGCCAGCAGCCAAGAGAATAACTTATATTCCTACAATGAGCAGTTCTTC
cdr3_aa: CASSQENNLYSYNEQFF

clone_size: .
v_call: TRBV15
j_call: TRBJ1-6
d_call: TRBD1
cdr3_nt: TGTGCCACCAGCAGGGGGGGACAGACAAATTCACCCCTCCACTTT
cdr3_aa: CATSRGGQTNSPLHF

clone_size: .
v_call: TRBV30
j_call: TRBJ2-7
d_call: .
cdr3_nt: TGTGCCTGGAGTGTCGGGGATTCCTACGAGCAGTACTTC
cdr3_aa: CAWSVGDSYEQYF

clone_size: .
v_call: TRBV19
j_call: TRBJ1-5
d_call: TRBD1
cdr3_nt: TGTGCCACCGATGGGGGACAGGGTTATAATCAGCCCCAGCATTTT
cdr3_aa: CATDGGQGYNQPQHF

clone_size: .
v_call: TRBV19
j_call: TRBJ1-6
d_call: .
cdr3_nt: TGTGCCAGTAGTGTGGCATTAAATTCACCCCTCCACTTT
cdr3_aa: CASSVALNSPLHF

clone_size: .
v_call: TRBV7-2
j_call: TRBJ1-5
d_call: .
cdr3_nt: TGTGCCAGCAGATTAGACAGCAATAGCAATCAGCCCCAGCATTTT
cdr3_aa: CASRLDSNSNQPQHF

clone_size: few
v_call: TRBV3-1/TRBV3-2
j_call: TRBJ2-1
d_call: TRBD2
cdr3_nt: TGTGCCAGCAGCCCAAGACTAGCGGGAGGGGTGATGGGCAATGAGCAGTTCTTC
cdr3_aa: CASSPRLAGGVMGNEQFF

clone_size: .
v_call: TRBV11-2
j_call: TRBJ2-1
d_call: .
cdr3_nt: TGTGCCAGCAGCTTAGGCGTAAGTGGGAGGCAGTTCTTC
cdr3_aa: CASSLGVSGRQFF

clone_size: .
v_call: TRBV2
j_call: TRBJ2-7
d_call: .
cdr3_nt: TGTGCCAGCAGCGGGAGTCACTCCTACGAGCAGTACTTC
cdr3_aa: CASSGSHSYEQYF

clone_size: .
v_call: TRBV3-1/TRBV3-2
j_call: TRBJ2-7
d_call: TRBD1
cdr3_nt: TGTGCCAGCAGCCAAGCCGGACAGGGGTTAAACGAGCAGTACTTC
cdr3_aa: CASSQAGQGLNEQYF

clone_size: .
v_call: TRBV29-1
j_call: TRBJ2-3
d_call: .
cdr3_nt: TGCAGCGTTGGAGACATACTGATCACAGATACGCAGTATTTT
cdr3_aa: CSVGDILITDTQYF

clone_size: once
v_call: TRBV27
j_call: TRBJ2-2
d_call: TRBD2
cdr3_nt: TGTGCCAGCGGGCCTACTAGCGGGGGTCCGAACACCGGGGAGCTGTTTTTT
cdr3_aa: CASGPTSGGPNTGELFF

clone_size: .
v_call: TRBV4-1
j_call: TRBJ2-5
d_call: TRBD1
cdr3_nt: TGCGCCAGCAGCCCCTGGACAGGGGAAGGGGAGACCCAGTACTTC
cdr3_aa: CASSPWTGEGETQYF

clone_size: .
v_call: TRBV19
j_call: TRBJ1-2
d_call: .
cdr3_nt: TGTGCCAGTAGTATAGGCGGAGCGATCTATGGCTACACCTTC
cdr3_aa: CASSIGGAIYGYTF

clone_size: .
v_call: TRBV19
j_call: TRBJ2-7
d_call: TRBD2
cdr3_nt: TGTGCCAGTAGTCCGGGACTAGCGGGAGGCGGGTACGAGCAGTACTTC
cdr3_aa: CASSPGLAGGGYEQYF

clone_size: .
v_call: TRBV19
j_call: TRBJ2-4
d_call: .
cdr3_nt: TGTGCCAGTGGGGATCGACGGGGAGCCAAAAACATTCAGTACTTC
cdr3_aa: CASGDRRGAKNIQYF

clone_size: .
v_call: TRBV11-2
j_call: TRBJ2-3
d_call: TRBD2
cdr3_nt: TGTGCCAGCAGCCCAGGGACTAGCGGGGGCGGGGGTACAGATACGCAGTATTTT
cdr3_aa: CASSPGTSGGGGTDTQYF

clone_size: .
v_call: TRBV7-9
j_call: TRBJ2-7
d_call: .
cdr3_nt: TGTGCCAGCAGCTCCCCGCTCAGAAGCTACGAGCAGTACTTC
cdr3_aa: CASSSPLRSYEQYF